This TCR beta chain was captured by sequencing in a study of T-cell memory formation after mild COVID-19. Study-level results: CD4+ contracting clones lay mainly in CM and EM, CD8+ ones in EMRA. Second-wave clones peaking on day 37 lacked confirmed SARS-CoV-2 specificity. Contracting clones from day 15 to 85 had balanced CD4/CD8; later expanders favoured CD4+. The appearance of some responding clones in pre-infection memory suggested that cross-reactive memory joined.

Looked up from germline, CDR1 is SGHDT and CDR2 is YYEEEE. V gave up 4 bases and J gave up 4 bases, with 15 bases separating them. This CDR3 region has 15 residues. TCRdb processed the 5' RACE reads anew with MiXCR; each CDR3 protein has one entry. In the table there are about 250,000 distinct CDR3 sequences, roughly 14% of which are singletons. This clonotype was seen a few times. Its antigen is unidentified. This receptor was identified in an adult woman who had mild COVID-19 (a few samples of this study predate the infection). Cell type and time point are not known. Specimen: PBMCs or a T cell subset sorted from them (not recorded which). The chain carries TRBV5-6 and TRBJ2-1, with a weak D call TRBD1 (5 bases). CDR3 sequence: CASSPRGAIYNEQFF. The CDR3 nucleotides read TGTGCCAGCAGCCCCCGTGGGGCAATATACAATGAGCAGTTCTTC.